This TCR beta chain was documented in a study of blood T cell repertoires in COVID-19. Study-wide background: T cells, B-cell-depleted T cells, or PBMCs provided the cDNA or gDNA that served as material.

Per the original data handling: Reference gene primer amplification in the assay estimated nucleated cell counts. Sequenced by immunoSEQ multiplex PCR; TCRdb stores in-frame clones only, minus some. V, J and clone size derive from that table, while D and trimming were established from the DNA sequence. The sample shows some 290,000 clones, nearly 90% of them seen only once. The length of the CDR3 is 16 residues. J lost 5 bases, V lost 5 bases, and 14 bases had no gene match. CDR1 SGHTA and CDR2 FQGNSA come from the germline V gene. Seattle researchers signed up patients amid active infection and tracked them longitudinally.

The chain links TRBV7-2 to TRBJ2-5; 7 bases map to TRBD1. Material for sequencing was peripheral blood. This clonotype originated in a middle-aged woman with COVID-19, enrolled during active disease. The CDR3 loop reads CASSVNVGGRYETQYF. DNA for the CDR3: TGTGCCAGCAGCGTAAACGTAGGGGGCAGATACGAGACCCAGTACTTC.